What follows is one TCR beta chain and its context. The antigen remains unidentified. This record comes from a study of OX40 agonist ivuxolimab in advanced cancers. For the study at large: At 0.01 to 10 mg/kg, ivuxolimab was administered intravenously to patients every 2 weeks.

Assay: immunoSEQ multiplex PCR; the TCRdb copy retains only in-frame clones and omits some. The sample has about 54,000 clones; around four fifths are singletons. The study's findings and limits: Individuals who were partial responders at 0.1-3.0 mg/kg had clonal expansion that ranked among the lowest.

The V gene's germline CDR1 is SNHLY and CDR2 FYNNEI. This CDR3 is built from 15 residues. Trimming removed 3 bases from V and 7 bases from J; junction bases left unmatched: 11. The chain joins TRBV2 to TRBJ1-2; TRBD1 matches 7 bases. The material was CD4+ or CD8+ T cells sorted from blood, obtained in a trial of the OX40 agonist ivuxolimab. This clonotype originated in an adult with an advanced solid tumor such as melanoma, head and neck, liver or kidney cancer. The CDR3 bases are TGTGCCAGCAGTGATTCTCCGGGACAGCCGGGTGGCTACACCTTC. This sequence encodes CASSDSPGQPGGYTF.